This T cell receptor beta chain was sequenced for a study of OX40 agonist ivuxolimab in advanced cancers. About the full investigation: Ivuxolimab was an agonistic, fully human IgG2 monoclonal antibody directed against OX40 (CD134), a costimulatory receptor. Intravenous ivuxolimab was administered to patients every 2 weeks at six dose levels: 0.01, 0.1, 0.3, 1.5, 3 and 10 mg/kg. Of the roughly 50 dose-escalation patients, hepatocellular carcinoma was present in about 20, melanoma in approximately 15, renal cell carcinoma in 9 and head and neck cancer in 9. The dose-escalation cohort was 80% to 90% male with a mean age of about 60 years, ranging from 23 to 79. Patients were allowed to have had prior anti-PD-1, anti-PD-L1 or anti-CTLA-4 therapy, and around two fifths of the dose-escalation patients had been treated with checkpoint inhibitors. Partial responses occurred in three dose-escalation patients, of whom one had hepatocellular carcinoma and two had cutaneous melanoma. Peripheral TCRbeta sequencing aimed to test whether ivuxolimab altered TCR sequence diversity and caused clonal T-cell expansion. The monotherapy dose-escalation portion (N of about 49 patients) of the phase I ivuxolimab trial is reported in the paper. Findings and caveats that apply to the study as a whole: At doses of 0.1 to 3.0 mg/kg, clonal expansion of both CD4+ and CD8+ blood T cells was observed from baseline to week 6. The antigen specificity of the clonally expanded peripheral T cells was not determined. Low levels of normalized T-cell clonal expansion were also shown by some nonresponding patients. In the 0.1-3.0 mg/kg groups, partial responders were among the patients with the lowest normalized peripheral clonal expansion, particularly in CD8+ T cells. After ivuxolimab, CD8+ T cells had more expanded clones than CD4+ T cells on average.

To note about this clone: Its antigen is unknown. One base away there is no much larger clone; base qualities are not given.

Patients with autoimmune disease history or receiving systemic immunosuppression were excluded from the trial. Peripheral blood for TCR sequencing was drawn from every dose cohort at baseline, at cycle 4 day 1 and at cycle 7 day 1. The samples were drawn from a first-in-human, open-label, multicenter phase I dose-escalation trial of ivuxolimab. Adults with locally advanced or metastatic head and neck squamous cell, hepatocellular, melanoma or renal cell carcinoma were enrolled in the trial. Before TCR sequencing, CD4+ T cells and CD8+ T cells from peripheral blood were sorted into separate populations. For sequencing of the TCRbeta CDR3 region, genomic DNA was extracted from the sorted cells. The immunoSEQ Assay was used to sequence the TCRbeta CDR3 regions. TCRdb provides this immuneACCESS table in a form limited to in-frame rearrangements. Some clones are lacking; in checked studies, under half of them reflect an unresolved V gene, and why the rest are absent is not known. Present in this sample are about 20,000 clones, around nine tenths of which were seen just once. The ten largest account for approximately 23% of the sample.

The sequences come from CD4+ or CD8+ T cells sorted from blood, collected in a trial of the OX40 agonist ivuxolimab. This clonotype was sampled from an adult with an advanced solid tumor such as melanoma, head and neck, liver or kidney cancer.

The CDR3 loop reads CASSRTDNTEAFF. The DNA is TGTGCCAGCAGCAGGACGGATAACACTGAAGCTTTCTTT. The chain links TRBV5-6 with TRBJ1-1, with the identity of the D gene unclear. The germline V gene specifies SGHDT as CDR1 and YYEEEE as CDR2. Taken from cysteine to phenylalanine, the CDR3 has 13 residues. The kept DNA is CDR3 alone, 39 bases in frame from the first base. Deletion took 4 bases off V and 2 bases off J, with a span of 9 bases between the germline ends.